The clone carrying this T cell receptor beta chain was seen only a few times. Its antigen is not identified. These data originate in a study of spatial heterogeneity in lung cancer. As for the study in general: Matched bulk RNA-seq yielded a T cell transcriptional module score. Counts of TCR transcripts in tumor regions correlated strongly with that score.

General observations from the study: Estimates put coverage of tumor T cells approximately 7% for alpha and about 14% for beta chains. Counts that tracked tumor mutation counts were those of expanded intratumoral alpha and beta TCRs.

After removal of 1 base from V and 9 bases from J, the junction contained 10 bases not matched to a gene. This CDR3 has 15 amino acids. Germline V gene lookup returns CDR1 SGHRS and CDR2 YFSETQ. As to time point: sample taken at primary tumor resection. Sequencing of whole RNA from tumor, nontumor lung or frozen PBMC involved no sorting. In the library, each TCR cDNA molecule bore its own unique molecular identifier. TCRdb re-called the 5' RACE reads through MiXCR, storing one row per CDR3 protein. The sample records about 100,000 distinct CDR3 sequences, about 4.4% being singletons. Sequenced material: lung tumor tissue, taken at surgery. The TCR comes from a male donor with early-stage non-small cell lung cancer. The V and J genes are TRBV5-1 and TRBJ2-4, with 7 bases that match TRBD1. CDR3: CASSLTGATYTIQYF. CDR3 coding DNA: TGCGCCAGCAGCTTGACAGGGGCTACTTATACCATTCAGTACTTC.